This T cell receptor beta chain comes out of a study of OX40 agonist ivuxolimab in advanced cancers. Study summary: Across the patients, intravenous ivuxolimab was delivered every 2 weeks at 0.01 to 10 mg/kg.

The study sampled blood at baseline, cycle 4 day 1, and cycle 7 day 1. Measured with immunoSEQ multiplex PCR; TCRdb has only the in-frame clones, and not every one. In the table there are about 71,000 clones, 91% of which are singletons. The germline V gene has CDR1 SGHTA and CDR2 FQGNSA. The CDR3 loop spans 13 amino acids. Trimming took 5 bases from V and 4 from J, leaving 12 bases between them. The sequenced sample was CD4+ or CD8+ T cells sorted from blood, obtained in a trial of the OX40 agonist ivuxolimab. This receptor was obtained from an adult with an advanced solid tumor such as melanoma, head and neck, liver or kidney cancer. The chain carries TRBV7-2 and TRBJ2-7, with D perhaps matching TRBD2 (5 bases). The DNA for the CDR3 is TGTGCCAGCAGCCCCGACTACCTGTACGAGCAGTACTTC. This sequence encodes CASSPDYLYEQYF. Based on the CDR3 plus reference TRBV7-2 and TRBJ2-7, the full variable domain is GAGVSQSPSNKVTEKGKDVELRCDPISGHTALYWYRQSLGQGLEFLIYFQGNSAPDKSGLPSDRFSAERTGGSVSTLTIQRTQQEDSAVYLCASSPDYLYEQYFGPGTRLTVT.